The sequence of this TCR beta chain was determined in a study of regulatory T cells in long-lasting Graves disease. Findings and limits, study-wide: New patients shared about a thousand public clonotypes, fewer than the roughly 2,600 shared by persistent patients. The study found TRBV28, TRBJ1-2 and TRBJ2-5 favored in persistent disease.

Time point denoted: newly diagnosed GD, antithyroid drugs for less than 3 months. Generation of the TCR library employed RNA extracted from PBMCs. Staff took around 9 milliliters of peripheral blood and put it into EDTA tubes. Of note for this clonotype: The antigen is not known. It is likely a read error: a sequence one base away is far more abundant.

Combining iRepertoire HTBI primers with Arm-PCR of CDR3 regions, the authors built TCR beta libraries. TCRdb used MiXCR to reprocess the multiplex PCR reads, holding one entry per CDR3 protein. This repertoire shows a few hundred thousand distinct CDR3 sequences, roughly 20% found once; its top ten account for approximately 12%. Unmatched junction bases numbered 9, after V lost 5 bases and J lost 11 bases. Per the germline V gene, CDR1 is SNHLY and CDR2 is FYNNEI. The CDR3 has 14 amino acids. The sample also formed part of further work on T cells in Graves' hyperthyroidism and ophthalmopathy. That paper adds: On the basis of clinical symptoms, serum thyroxine and TRAb, thyroid ultrasound and orbital computed tomography, diagnoses were made.

The sequence was collected from a woman aged 25 to 39 with Graves disease. This chain uses TRBV2 with TRBJ2-5; TRBD2 agrees at 12 bases. The sequencing here drew on peripheral blood mononuclear cells (PBMCs), taken at new diagnosis, from a patient treated with antithyroid drugs. The CDR3 region is CASSWTSGMNEQYF. CDR3 nucleotide sequence: TGTGCCAGCAGTTGGACTAGCGGGATGAATGAGCAGTACTTC.